The rows below give T cell receptor beta chains drawn from one sample of a study of blood T cell repertoires in COVID-19. The protocol was immunoSEQ multiplex PCR, while the TCRdb copy is restricted to in-frame clones and leaves out a portion. This sample has roughly 240,000 clones, with about 91% found just once. Material: PBMCs or T cells enriched from blood (not recorded which). Receptors were obtained from a woman aged 30 to 39 with acute COVID-19. Each CDR3 is given with its conserved first and last residue. Each record gives: D gene, J gene, clone size, V gene, CDR3 protein, CDR3 DNA. A D gene is named only where the DNA matches it firmly. Where a row states a size, it is once, few, many or the class of an expanded clone; other rows omit it.

>.|TRBJ2-3|.|TRBV9
CASSVDGGDTQYF
TGTGCCAGCAGCGTAGACGGGGGAGATACGCAGTATTTT
>.|TRBJ1-5|.|TRBV27
CASSLPGQPQHF
TGTGCCAGCAGTTTACCAGGGCAGCCCCAGCATTTT
>TRBD1|TRBJ2-5|.|TRBV6-5
CASSSWTGGQETQYF
TGTGCCAGCAGTTCGTGGACAGGGGGCCAAGAGACCCAGTACTTC
>.|TRBJ2-7|.|TRBV4-3
CASSQEGGYEQYF
TGCGCCAGCAGCCAAGAAGGAGGCTACGAGCAGTACTTC
>.|TRBJ1-5|.|TRBV6-5
CASSPTGNGNQPQHF
TGTGCCAGCAGTCCTACAGGGAATGGGAATCAGCCCCAGCATTTT
>.|TRBJ1-5|.|TRBV7-2
CASSPWGDSNQPQHF
TGTGCCAGCAGCCCGTGGGGGGATAGCAATCAGCCCCAGCATTTT
>.|TRBJ1-5|once|TRBV18
CASSPAGYNQPQHF
TGTGCCAGCTCACCAGCAGGGTACAATCAGCCCCAGCATTTT
>TRBD1|TRBJ1-5|.|TRBV7-9
CASSLADRATNQPQHF
TGTGCCAGCAGCTTAGCGGACAGGGCTACCAATCAGCCCCAGCATTTT
>.|TRBJ1-5|once|TRBV25-1
CASSDHRTANQPQHF
TGTGCCAGCAGTGACCACAGGACAGCAAATCAGCCCCAGCATTTT
>.|TRBJ1-2|.|TRBV6-6
CASSLGLSAGGYTF
TGTGCCAGCAGTTTGGGACTCTCAGCTGGGGGCTACACCTTC
>.|TRBJ1-1|.|TRBV5-6
CASSETGMNTEAFF
TGTGCCAGCAGCGAGACAGGCATGAACACTGAAGCTTTCTTT
>.|TRBJ1-5|once|TRBV27
CASSLVGDQPQHF
TGTGCCAGCAGTTTGGTAGGAGATCAGCCCCAGCATTTT
>.|TRBJ1-4|.|TRBV6-5
CASRLASGLGEKLFF
TGTGCCAGCAGACTCGCTTCAGGCTTAGGTGAAAAACTGTTTTTT
>TRBD1|TRBJ1-1|.|TRBV14
CASSLETGENTEAFF
TGTGCCAGCAGTCTAGAGACAGGGGAGAACACTGAAGCTTTCTTT
>.|TRBJ2-7|.|TRBV11-2
CASSQGPLDEQYF
TGTGCCAGCAGTCAGGGCCCCCTCGACGAGCAGTACTTC
>.|TRBJ1-2|.|TRBV6-5
CASSLQGRGNYGYTF
TGTGCCAGTAGTCTCCAGGGAAGGGGAAACTATGGCTACACCTTC
>.|TRBJ1-2|.|TRBV25-1
CASSHRADYGYTF
TGTGCCAGCAGTCACAGGGCCGACTATGGCTACACCTTC
>TRBD2|TRBJ2-7|.|TRBV18
CASSPRAGEAYEQYF
TGTGCCAGCTCACCGAGGGCGGGGGAAGCCTACGAGCAGTACTTC
>.|TRBJ1-4|.|TRBV4-1
CASSHYTGSLEKLFF
TGCGCCAGCAGCCACTATACGGGAAGTTTGGAAAAACTGTTTTTT
>.|TRBJ1-2|.|TRBV30
CAWSQGGEGYTF
TGTGCCTGGTCGCAGGGCGGAGAAGGCTACACCTTC
>TRBD1|TRBJ1-2|.|TRBV19
CASSPSGTANYGYTF
TGTGCCAGTAGCCCGTCCGGGACAGCCAACTATGGCTACACCTTC
>.|TRBJ2-7|.|TRBV6-1
CASSDGYEQYF
TGTGCCAGCAGTGACGGCTACGAGCAGTACTTC
>.|TRBJ2-2|.|TRBV7-9
CASSPQGAGELFF
TGTGCCAGCAGCCCCCAGGGTGCCGGGGAGCTGTTTTTT
>TRBD2|TRBJ2-7|.|TRBV29-1
CSVAGTITYEQYF
TGCAGCGTTGCTGGGACTATCACCTACGAGCAGTACTTC
>.|TRBJ1-2|.|TRBV6-5
CASTAWAGNYGYTF
TGTGCCAGCACTGCGTGGGCAGGGAACTATGGCTACACCTTC
>.|TRBJ1-4|.|TRBV30
CACRPQGQEKLFF
TGTGCCTGCCGGCCCCAGGGACAAGAAAAACTGTTTTTT
>TRBD1|TRBJ2-1|.|TRBV7-2
CASSFRDRLNEQFF
TGTGCCAGCAGCTTCCGGGACAGGCTCAATGAGCAGTTCTTC
>TRBD1|TRBJ2-6|.|TRBV10-3
CAISPQGLPLPGANVLTF
TGTGCCATCAGTCCACAGGGGCTACCATTGCCTGGGGCCAACGTCCTGACTTTC
>.|TRBJ1-4|once|TRBV10-3
CATRTATEEKLFF
TGTGCCACCAGGACAGCTACTGAAGAAAAACTGTTTTTT
>TRBD1|TRBJ1-1|.|TRBV10-3
CAISATGEAFF
TGTGCCATCAGCGCGACAGGGGAAGCTTTCTTT
>.|TRBJ1-5|.|TRBV27
CASSLIRGGGQPQHF
TGTGCCAGCAGCCTAATTAGGGGAGGAGGCCAGCCCCAGCATTTT
>TRBD1|TRBJ1-6|.|TRBV6-1
CASSEAGDRENSPLHF
TGTGCCAGCAGTGAAGCGGGAGACAGGGAGAACTCACCCCTCCACTTT
>.|TRBJ2-7|.|TRBV4-2
CASSQVEAHEQYF
TGTGCCAGCAGCCAAGTCGAGGCCCACGAGCAGTACTTC
>.|TRBJ2-1|.|TRBV9
CASSQAQGLSSYNEQFF
TGTGCCAGCAGCCAAGCCCAGGGCCTAAGCTCCTACAATGAGCAGTTCTTC
>TRBD1|TRBJ2-2|.|TRBV6-4
CASNRGNGELFF
TGTGCCAGCAACAGGGGGAACGGGGAGCTGTTTTTT
>.|TRBJ2-1|.|TRBV3-1/TRBV3-2
CASSQEAGEILDEQFF
TGTGCCAGCAGCCAAGAGGCAGGGGAGATTTTAGATGAGCAGTTCTTC
>TRBD1|TRBJ1-4|.|TRBV12-3/TRBV12-4
CASRGTVNEKLFF
TGTGCCAGCAGGGGGACAGTTAATGAAAAACTGTTTTTT
>.|TRBJ1-2|.|TRBV30
CAWTPGFGGSGYTF
TGTGCCTGGACCCCCGGTTTCGGAGGGTCTGGCTACACCTTC
>.|TRBJ2-1|.|TRBV20-1
CSASDYGLASYNEQFF
TGCAGTGCTAGTGACTACGGCTTAGCCTCCTACAATGAGCAGTTCTTC
>.|TRBJ2-2|.|TRBV5-1
CASSSTVNTGELFF
TGCGCCAGCAGCTCGACAGTGAACACCGGGGAGCTGTTTTTT
>.|TRBJ2-1|.|TRBV19
CASSIGRTGIYNEQFF
TGTGCCAGTAGTATAGGGCGAACAGGGATATACAATGAGCAGTTCTTC
>.|TRBJ2-7|.|TRBV5-6
CASSIVRRPYEQYF
TGTGCCAGCAGCATCGTCCGGAGACCCTACGAGCAGTACTTC